The 12 T cell receptor beta chains below all came from one sample that was sequenced in a study of blood T cells in healthy people across ages. A second PCR, run for roughly 7 to 12 cycles, used a sample-barcoded 5' primer plus a J-beta primer mix. TCRdb reprocessed the 5' RACE reads with MiXCR, giving one entry per CDR3 protein. Of 800,000 to 950,000 distinct CDR3 sequences listed, roughly 50% were seen once; the top ten hold roughly 13%. The sequencing input was blood. The receptors stem from a man between 25 and 39 years old in good health.

The chain links TRBV12-3 or TRBV12-4 to TRBJ1-2; TRBD1 might be the D (6 bases). V gave up 6 bases and J gave up 8 bases, with 25 bases separating them. This CDR3 is 16 amino acids long. The CDR3 nucleotides are TGTGCCAGCAGATCAATTTCGGCCTCAGGGGCTAGCGGCTACACCTTC. This encodes CASRSISASGASGYTF.

The genes are TRBV24-1 and TRBJ1-5; 9 bases line up with TRBD1. The trim removed 3 bases at V and 3 bases at J, leaving 5 bases unmatched. This CDR3 has 16 amino acids. Germline CDR1 KGHDR, CDR2 SFDVKD. In DNA form, the CDR3 reads TGTGCCACCAGTGATGGGACAGGGAAGAACAATCAGCCCCAGCATTTT. This gives the protein CATSDGTGKNNQPQHF.

The chain recombines TRBV20-1 with TRBJ2-1; D uncertain. CDR1 and CDR2 (germline): DFQATT, SNEGSKA (reference sequence). V lost 0 bases, J lost 4 bases, and 10 bases lay in between. The CDR3 sequence is 14 residues long. The CDR3 region is CSARDPTFYNEQFF. The CDR3 DNA follows: TGCAGTGCTAGAGATCCGACTTTTTACAATGAGCAGTTCTTC.

A few counts support this clonotype. V usage is TRBV7-2 and J usage is TRBJ2-1; D is perhaps TRBD2 (5 bases). Trimming stripped 6 bases from V and 5 bases from J, with 17 bases between. Germline V lookup: CDR1 SGHTA, CDR2 FQGNSA. The CDR3 spans 15 residues. CDR3 nucleotide sequence: TGTGCCAGCAGACGAGGAGGTGGCAGAAACAATGAGCAGTTCTTC. It codes for CASRRGGGRNNEQFF. The full variable domain, in which reference TRBV7-2 and TRBJ2-1 provide the parts outside the CDR3, is GAGVSQSPSNKVTEKGKDVELRCDPISGHTALYWYRQSLGQGLEFLIYFQGNSAPDKSGLPSDRFSAERTGGSVSTLTIQRTQQEDSAVYLCASRRGGGRNNEQFFGPGTRLTVL.

This clonotype has more than one count but fewer than ten. The chain combines TRBV4-2 with TRBJ2-3; possibly TRBD1 or TRBD2 for D (5 bases each). Trimming cost V 0 bases and J 9 bases, with 13 bases left between them. There are 14 residues in the CDR3. In germline, CDR1 is LGHNA, CDR2 YNFKEQ. In DNA form, the CDR3 reads TGTGCCAGCAGCCAAGAGGGGGAGTTAGGGACGCAGTATTTT. Protein sequence: CASSQEGELGTQYF.

V gene TRBV9 combines with J gene TRBJ2-5; 7 bases match TRBD1. The CDR3 consists of 14 residues. The V segment lost 4 bases and the J segment 5 bases; nucleotides outside the gene matches: 8. The germline CDR1 and CDR2 sequences are SGDLS and YYNGEE. The CDR3 protein is CASSHRDSRETQYF. The CDR3 nucleotides read TGTGCCAGCAGCCACCGGGACAGTCGGGAGACCCAGTACTTC.

The CDR3 here is CASSRPRQGRATNEKLFF. The CDR3 nucleotides read TGTGCCAGCAGTCGACCCCGACAGGGCCGGGCAACTAATGAAAAACTGTTTTTT. The chain recombines TRBV28 with TRBJ1-4; TRBD1 agrees at 7 bases. There are 18 residues in the CDR3. With 5 bases clipped from V and 0 bases from J, the junction kept 12 bases outside the gene matches. Germline assignment: CDR1 MDHEN and CDR2 SYDVKM.

V and J are TRBV29-1 and TRBJ2-3, with D perhaps matching TRBD1 (6 bases). The V and J ends lost 6 bases and 2 bases respectively, with 18 bases between them. The CDR3 sequence is 15 residues long. Germline V CDR1 and CDR2: SQVTM, ANQGSEA. The CDR3 loop reads CSVEWERGITDTQYF. CDR3 nucleotides: TGCAGCGTGGAGTGGGAGAGGGGGATCACAGATACGCAGTATTTT.

The chain links TRBV6-2 or TRBV6-3 to TRBJ1-4; no definite D call. V lost 2 bases and J lost 6, with 7 bases in between. The CDR3 contains 13 residues. Germline values: CDR1 MNHEY, CDR2 SVGEGT. The CDR3 coding sequence is TGTGCCAGCAGTTACGAACAGCATGAAAAACTGTTTTTT. Amino acids: CASSYEQHEKLFF.

The rearrangement joins TRBV20-1 to TRBJ2-3, with D possibly being TRBD2 (7 bases). V gave up 1 base and J gave up 5 bases, with 13 bases separating them. The CDR3 loop spans 14 amino acids. Germline lookup yields CDR1 DFQATT and CDR2 SNEGSKA (reference sequence). The CDR3 sequence is CSARGGGLLDTQYF. In nucleotides, the CDR3 is TGCAGTGCTAGAGGGGGGGGCCTCCTAGATACGCAGTATTTT.

The rearrangement joins TRBV2 to TRBJ1-2; D unclear. The CDR3 runs 11 residues. Germline V gives CDR1 SNHLY, CDR2 FYNNEI. V lost 6 bases, J lost 4 bases, and 6 bases lay in between. The DNA for the CDR3 is TGTGCCAGCAGGGGCTTCTATGGCTACACCTTC. Translating it yields CASRGFYGYTF.

Remarks on this clonotype: One end of the junction is discordant with germline, which a read error may explain. The chain employs TRBV20-1 and TRBJ2-3; no firm D call. Germline V gives CDR1 DFQATT, CDR2 SNEGSKA (reference sequence). This CDR3 spans 12 amino acids. CDR3 in DNA: TGCAGTGCTAGAGGGCAGGCAGATAAGCAGTATTTT. The encoded protein is CSARGQADKQYF.